The 15 T cell receptor beta chains presented below share a single source sample, sequenced in a study of cytomegalovirus exposure and HLA in healthy donors. Produced via immunoSEQ multiplex PCR; TCRdb's table is partial and in-frame only. This sample has roughly 120,000 clones; around 85% occur once, and the top ten carry about 4.3%. Sequencing input: PBMCs. The receptors derive from a man aged 18 to 35 in good health and CMV-seropositive.

The chain joins TRBV15 to TRBJ1-5; 9 nucleotides line up with TRBD1. The CDR3 is 17 amino acids. Per germline, CDR1 LNHNV and CDR2 YYDKDF (reference sequence). After removal of 3 bases from V and 1 base from J, the junction contained 7 bases not matched to a gene. This CDR3 is CATSSRTGGLSNQPQHF. The CDR3 DNA follows: TGTGCCACCAGCAGCCGAACAGGGGGCTTAAGCAATCAGCCCCAGCATTTT.

CDR3 coding DNA: TGTGCCAGCACCCCGGCAGGTGGACAAGAGACCCAGTACTTC. It encodes CASTPAGGQETQYF. The gene calls are TRBV5-5 and TRBJ2-5; D unresolved. The CDR3 has 14 residues. The germline V gene encodes CDR1 SGHKS and CDR2 YYEKEE (reference sequence). The V end was cut by 6 bases, the J end by 2 bases, with 14 bases between.

The V and J genes are TRBV23-1 and TRBJ1-5; D is unclear. Being an ORF, TRBV23-1 has a function that is uncertain. V was cut by 6 bases and J by 1 base, with 13 bases left in between. The CDR3 length is 15 residues. DNA for the CDR3: TGCGCCAGCAGACCAATGGCCGTCAGCAATCAGCCCCAGCATTTT. Residues: CASRPMAVSNQPQHF.

This rearrangement joins TRBV30 to TRBJ1-6; 9 bases align to TRBD1. Germline-derived CDR1 and CDR2 are GTSNPN and SVGIG (reference sequence). The CDR3 runs 13 residues. The ends lost 7 bases at V and 9 bases at J; junction bases unmatched: 7. The CDR3 protein is CALEGTGTSPLHF. The CDR3 DNA is TGTGCCTTGGAGGGGACAGGGACTTCACCCCTCCACTTT.

The J gene is TRBJ1-5, the V gene TRBV30, with 7 positions matching TRBD1. Germline trimming cut 2 bases from V and 4 bases from J; bases unmatched to any gene: 8. The CDR3 has 15 amino acids. Germline V gene data show CDR1 as GTSNPN and CDR2 as SVGIG (reference sequence). The CDR3 bases are TGTGCCTGGAGTCCCGGGACAGCGAAGAATCAGCCCCAGCATTTT. Translation gives CAWSPGTAKNQPQHF. Full variable domain (remainder filled in from reference TRBV30 and TRBJ1-5): SQTIHQWPATLVQPVGSPLSLECTVEGTSNPNLYWYRQAAGRGLQLLFYSVGIGQISSEVPQNLSASRPQDRQFILSSKKLLLSDSGFYLCAWSPGTAKNQPQHFGDGTRLSIL.

The chain combines TRBV6-5 with TRBJ1-1; maybe TRBD1 (5 bases). There are 13 residues in the CDR3. The V gene lost 7 bases and the J gene lost 3 bases, with 12 bases spanning the gap. Germline V gene sequence: CDR1 MNHEY, CDR2 SVGAGI. CDR3 coding DNA: TGTGCCAGCACTAACGAAGGGGACACTGAAGCTTTCTTT. Encoded protein: CASTNEGDTEAFF.

The genes are TRBV6-6 and TRBJ1-5; D is ambiguous. V lost 3 bases and J lost 6, with 15 bases in between. Looked up from germline, CDR1 is MNHNY and CDR2 is SVGAGI (reference sequence). The CDR3 length is 15 residues. CDR3 coding DNA: TGTGCCAGCAGTTATCCGGCCCTAGGCGGTCAGCCCCAGCATTTT. This sequence encodes CASSYPALGGQPQHF.

The chain employs TRBV18 and TRBJ1-6, with D possibly matching TRBD1 (6 bases). Per the germline V gene, CDR1 is KGHSH and CDR2 is LQKENI. V was pared by 3 bases and J by 3 bases, with 9 bases between. This CDR3 is 15 amino acids long. The CDR3 DNA sequence: TGTGCCAGCTCACCGGACAGAGACTATAATTCACCCCTCCACTTT. It codes for CASSPDRDYNSPLHF.

The chain is built from TRBV11-2 and TRBJ1-2; 7 bases are shared with TRBD1. Germline assignment: CDR1 SGHAT and CDR2 FQNNGV. With V trimmed by 5 bases and J by 6 bases, 12 bases remained unmatched. The CDR3 runs to 15 residues. The CDR3 loop is CASSIMTGYTDGYTF. The CDR3 nucleotides are TGTGCCAGCAGCATAATGACAGGGTATACGGATGGCTACACCTTC.

The chain links TRBV5-4 to TRBJ1-2, with D maybe TRBD1 (5 bases). V shed 0 bases and J shed 2 bases, with 11 bases lying between them. The germline CDR1 and CDR2 sequences are SGHNT and YYREEE (reference sequence). This CDR3 has 15 amino acids. The CDR3 region has the DNA TGTGCCAGCAGCTTGGAGCAGGGAAGAAACTATGGCTACACCTTC. Translated: CASSLEQGRNYGYTF.

This clone was observed a few times. The chain's CDR3 is CASSQWTSGAYEQYF. Written as DNA, the CDR3 is TGTGCCAGCAGCCAATGGACTAGCGGGGCCTACGAGCAGTACTTC. The chain uses TRBV4-2 and TRBJ2-7; 12 bases are shared with TRBD2. The germline CDR1 and CDR2 sequences are LGHNA and YNFKEQ. This CDR3 comprises 15 residues. V dropped 2 bases and J dropped 2; count of bases not matched to a gene: 1.

This chain connects TRBV27 to TRBJ2-7; TRBD1 might be the D (5 bases). CDR1 and CDR2 (germline): MNHEY, SMNVEV (reference sequence). Trimming pared 3 bases from V and 4 bases from J, leaving 7 bases between. CDR3 length: 12 amino acids. Written as DNA, the CDR3 is TGTGCCAGCAGTTTTCAGGGTTACGAGCAGTACTTC. It is translated as CASSFQGYEQYF.

The chain couples TRBV27 to TRBJ1-6; 9 bases agree with TRBD1. The CDR3 is 16 amino acids. V dropped 5 bases and J dropped 5; count of bases not matched to a gene: 7. The germline CDR1 and CDR2 sequences are MNHEY and SMNVEV (reference sequence). The CDR3 nucleotides are TGTGCCAGCAGTCTTACAGGGGGCGCCGATAATTCACCCCTCCACTTT. Translated: CASSLTGGADNSPLHF.

This clone has only one observation. The chain links TRBV10-2 to TRBJ1-1, with D hard to call. Per germline, CDR1 WSHSY and CDR2 SAAADI. The length of the CDR3 is 13 residues. V was pared by 3 bases and J by 5 bases, with 10 bases between. CDR3 protein: CASSDVGWTEAFF. The CDR3 coding sequence is TGCGCCAGCAGTGACGTGGGCTGGACTGAAGCTTTCTTT.

The V and J genes are TRBV6-4 and TRBJ2-3, with 7 bases fitting TRBD1. The CDR3 has 15 amino acids. The ends lost 0 bases at V and 4 bases at J; junction bases unmatched: 4. Germline values: CDR1 MRHNA, CDR2 SNTAGT. Here the CDR3 reads CASSDSTGSADTQYF. CDR3 nucleotide sequence: TGTGCCAGCAGTGACTCGACAGGGAGCGCAGATACGCAGTATTTT.